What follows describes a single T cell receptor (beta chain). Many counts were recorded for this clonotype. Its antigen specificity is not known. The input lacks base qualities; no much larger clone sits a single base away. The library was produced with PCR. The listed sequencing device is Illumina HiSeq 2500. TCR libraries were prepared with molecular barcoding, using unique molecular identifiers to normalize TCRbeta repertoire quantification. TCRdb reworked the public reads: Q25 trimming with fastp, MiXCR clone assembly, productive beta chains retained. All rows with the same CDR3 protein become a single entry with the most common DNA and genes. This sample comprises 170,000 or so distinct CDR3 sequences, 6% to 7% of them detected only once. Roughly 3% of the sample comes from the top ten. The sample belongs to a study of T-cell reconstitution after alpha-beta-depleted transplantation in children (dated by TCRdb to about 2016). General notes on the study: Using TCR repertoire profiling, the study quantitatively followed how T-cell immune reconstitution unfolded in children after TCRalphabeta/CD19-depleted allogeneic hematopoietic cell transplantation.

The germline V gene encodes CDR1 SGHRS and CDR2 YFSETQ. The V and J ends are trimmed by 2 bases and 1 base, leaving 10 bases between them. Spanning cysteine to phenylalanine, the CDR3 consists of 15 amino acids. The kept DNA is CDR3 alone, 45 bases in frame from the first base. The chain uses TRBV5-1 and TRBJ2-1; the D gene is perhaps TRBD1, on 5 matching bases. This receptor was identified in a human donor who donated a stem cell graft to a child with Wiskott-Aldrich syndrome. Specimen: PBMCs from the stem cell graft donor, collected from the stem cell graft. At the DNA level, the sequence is TGCGCCAGCAGCTTAAGTACAGGTTCCTACAATGAGCAGTTCTTC. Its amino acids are CASSLSTGSYNEQFF.